This T cell receptor beta chain is drawn from a study of cytomegalovirus exposure and HLA in healthy donors. Background on the study: A prior study identified 110 million or so unique TCR beta sequences from roughly 180 million T cells. Early release data held 75 million to 90 million unique TCRs from HLA-typed donors.

Losses at the gene ends were 3 bases for V and 1 base for J; bases not matched to a gene: 8. The CDR3 sequence is 15 residues long. Germline assignment: CDR1 GTSNPN and CDR2 SVGIG (reference sequence). The PCR used 60 Vbeta and 13 Jbeta primers. The assay was immunoSEQ multiplex PCR, and TCRdb's table has in-frame clones only and misses some. The profile shows a few hundred thousand clones, nearly 95% of them singletons. The source material was PBMCs. The chain couples TRBV30 to TRBJ2-5, with 7 positions matching TRBD1. The sequence was obtained from a girl aged 2 to 9 in good health and CMV-seronegative. CDR3 sequence reads: CAWSRGDRTQETQYF. CDR3 bases: TGTGCCTGGAGCAGAGGGGACAGAACCCAAGAGACCCAGTACTTC.